This T cell receptor beta chain was observed in a study of beta chain features in type 1 diabetes. Expressed TCRB transcripts got sequenced, as all isolated RNA was reverse transcribed. Measured with immunoSEQ multiplex PCR; TCRdb has only the in-frame clones, and not every one. The sample has about 650,000 clones, approximately 13% seen once. Study findings and constraints: There was a moderate but significant shortening of TCRB CDR3s in all four CD4+ subsets of Type 1 diabetes patients. Within patients, naive, central memory and Treg TCRB repertoires seemed more similar than within healthy donors. Fewer junction insertions and more nucleotide deletions appeared in type 1 diabetes patients.

A single heparinised blood sample, averaging around 110 mL, was obtained per donor. This clone has more than one count but fewer than ten. Antigen specificity is unknown. Sample: naive CD4+ T cells from blood. This clonotype was sampled from a man younger than 40 with type 1 diabetes.

CDR3 protein: CASSLVLGDTQYF. The CDR3, as DNA: TGTGCCAGCAGCTTAGTGCTGGGAGATACGCAGTATTTT. The V gene is TRBV7-2, the J gene TRBJ2-3, with no clear D. Germline V gene lookup returns CDR1 SGHTA and CDR2 FQGNSA. V gave up 1 base and J gave up 5 bases, with 7 bases separating them. The length of the CDR3 is 13 residues.